Following are 4 T cell receptor beta chains from one sample sequenced in a study of regulatory T cells in long-lasting Graves disease. Time point of the sample: newly diagnosed GD, antithyroid drugs for less than 3 months. RNA from PBMCs was the source of the TCR library. Arm-PCR of CDR3 regions with iRepertoire HTBI primers generated TCR beta libraries. TCRdb independently ran MiXCR on the multiplex PCR reads; one entry per CDR3 protein. The table has 350,000 to 400,000 distinct CDR3 sequences, 15% to 20% seen once. The same sample was also used in a study of T cells in Graves' hyperthyroidism and ophthalmopathy.

Sequenced material: peripheral blood mononuclear cells (PBMCs), taken at new diagnosis, from a patient treated with antithyroid drugs. The receptors originated from a young woman with Graves disease.

V is TRBV5-1 and J is TRBJ2-1; TRBD2 matches 11 bases. This CDR3 has 18 residues. The V gene's germline CDR1 is SGHRS and CDR2 YFSETQ. V lost 0 bases to trimming and J lost 4 bases; unmatched junction nucleotides: 9. This CDR3 is CASSLGSGGDSLYNEQFF. CDR3 nucleotides: TGCGCCAGCAGCTTGGGTAGCGGGGGGGACAGTCTGTACAATGAGCAGTTCTTC. Full variable domain (remainder filled in from reference TRBV5-1 and TRBJ2-1): KAGVTQTPRYLIKTRGQQVTLSCSPISGHRSVSWYQQTPGQGLQFLFEYFSETQRNKGNFPGRFSGRQFSNSRSEMNVSTLELGDSALYLCASSLGSGGDSLYNEQFFGPGTRLTVL.

This clonotype has ten or more counts. The J gene is TRBJ2-3, the V gene TRBV5-1; 7 bases line up with TRBD2. V lost 0 bases and J lost 0; bases outside the gene matches: 4. The CDR3 is 16 residues long. Germline-derived CDR1 and CDR2 are SGHRS and YFSETQ. The CDR3 sequence is CASSLGPGLSTDTQYF. The CDR3 DNA sequence: TGCGCCAGCAGCTTGGGCCCGGGACTAAGCACAGATACGCAGTATTTT.

This clonotype came up a few times. This chain links TRBV19 with TRBJ2-1, with D possibly being TRBD1 (5 bases). The CDR3 runs to 15 residues. V was pared by 1 base and J by 1 base, with 8 bases between. Germline assignment: CDR1 LNHDA and CDR2 SQIVND (reference sequence). The CDR3 nucleotides read TGTGCCAGTAGTATAGGGGGCAGGTCCTACAATGAGCAGTTCTTC. Amino acid sequence: CASSIGGRSYNEQFF. Drawing the rest from reference TRBV19 and TRBJ2-1, the complete variable domain is DGGITQSPKYLFRKEGQNVTLSCEQNLNHDAMYWYRQDPGQGLRLIYYSQIVNDFQKGDIAEGYSVSREKKESFPLTVTSAQKNPTAFYLCASSIGGRSYNEQFFGPGTRLTVL.

This clonotype was counted at least ten times. J is TRBJ1-2 and V is TRBV2; no firm D call. Germline V gives CDR1 SNHLY, CDR2 FYNNEI. This CDR3 region has 13 residues. The ends were cut back, 3 bases at V and 5 bases at J, with 10 bases in the middle. In DNA, the CDR3 is TGTGCCAGCAGTGATCGGTCCCAGTATGGCTACACCTTC. Protein sequence: CASSDRSQYGYTF.